In this sample, the clone carrying this T cell receptor (beta chain) turned up many times. Its antigen is not identified. In TCRdb, the 5' RACE reads were re-called with MiXCR into one record per CDR3 protein. The sample records approximately 77,000 distinct CDR3 sequences, approximately 5% being singletons. These data are taken from a study of early T cells in non-severe SARS-CoV-2 infection. Study-wide results and caveats: Matching results from VDJdb favored anti-spike CD8 responses, leaving private and CD4 specificities undetected.

The CDR3 sequence is 18 residues long. Trimming removed 0 bases from V and 0 bases from J, with 13 bases in between. Germline assignment: CDR1 SGDLS and CDR2 YYNGEE. Sequenced material: whole blood, taken at baseline. This receptor was obtained from an adult who was a healthcare worker with PCR-confirmed SARS-CoV-2 infection or an uninfected control (not recorded which). The chain couples TRBV9 to TRBJ2-6, with D uncertain. Written as DNA, the CDR3 is TGTGCCAGCAGCGTAGCCACGACAATGGCCTCTGGGGCCAACGTCCTGACTTTC. This translates into CASSVATTMASGANVLTF. Using reference TRBV9 and TRBJ2-6 for the parts outside the CDR3, the full variable domain is DSGVTQTPKHLITATGQRVTLRCSPRSGDLSVYWYQQSLDQGLQFLIQYYNGEERAKGNILERFSAQQFPDLHSELNLSSLELGDSALYFCASSVATTMASGANVLTFGAGSRLTVL.